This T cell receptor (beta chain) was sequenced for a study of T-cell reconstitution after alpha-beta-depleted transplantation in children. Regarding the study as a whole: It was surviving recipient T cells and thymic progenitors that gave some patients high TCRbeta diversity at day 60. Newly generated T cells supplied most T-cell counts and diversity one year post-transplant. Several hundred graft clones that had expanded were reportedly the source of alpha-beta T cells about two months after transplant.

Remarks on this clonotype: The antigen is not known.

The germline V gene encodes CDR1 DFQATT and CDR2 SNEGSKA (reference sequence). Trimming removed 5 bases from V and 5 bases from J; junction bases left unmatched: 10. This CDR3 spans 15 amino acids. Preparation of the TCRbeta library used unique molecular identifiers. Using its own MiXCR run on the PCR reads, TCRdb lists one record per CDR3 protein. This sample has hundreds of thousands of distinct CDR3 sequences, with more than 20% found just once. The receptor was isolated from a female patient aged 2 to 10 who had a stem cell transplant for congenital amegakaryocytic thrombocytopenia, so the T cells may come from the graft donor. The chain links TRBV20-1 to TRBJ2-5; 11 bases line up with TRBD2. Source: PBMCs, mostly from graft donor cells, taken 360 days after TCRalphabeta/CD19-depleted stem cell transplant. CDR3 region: CSAHDSGGASETQYF. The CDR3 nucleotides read TGCAGTGCTCACGATAGCGGGGGGGCATCCGAGACCCAGTACTTC.